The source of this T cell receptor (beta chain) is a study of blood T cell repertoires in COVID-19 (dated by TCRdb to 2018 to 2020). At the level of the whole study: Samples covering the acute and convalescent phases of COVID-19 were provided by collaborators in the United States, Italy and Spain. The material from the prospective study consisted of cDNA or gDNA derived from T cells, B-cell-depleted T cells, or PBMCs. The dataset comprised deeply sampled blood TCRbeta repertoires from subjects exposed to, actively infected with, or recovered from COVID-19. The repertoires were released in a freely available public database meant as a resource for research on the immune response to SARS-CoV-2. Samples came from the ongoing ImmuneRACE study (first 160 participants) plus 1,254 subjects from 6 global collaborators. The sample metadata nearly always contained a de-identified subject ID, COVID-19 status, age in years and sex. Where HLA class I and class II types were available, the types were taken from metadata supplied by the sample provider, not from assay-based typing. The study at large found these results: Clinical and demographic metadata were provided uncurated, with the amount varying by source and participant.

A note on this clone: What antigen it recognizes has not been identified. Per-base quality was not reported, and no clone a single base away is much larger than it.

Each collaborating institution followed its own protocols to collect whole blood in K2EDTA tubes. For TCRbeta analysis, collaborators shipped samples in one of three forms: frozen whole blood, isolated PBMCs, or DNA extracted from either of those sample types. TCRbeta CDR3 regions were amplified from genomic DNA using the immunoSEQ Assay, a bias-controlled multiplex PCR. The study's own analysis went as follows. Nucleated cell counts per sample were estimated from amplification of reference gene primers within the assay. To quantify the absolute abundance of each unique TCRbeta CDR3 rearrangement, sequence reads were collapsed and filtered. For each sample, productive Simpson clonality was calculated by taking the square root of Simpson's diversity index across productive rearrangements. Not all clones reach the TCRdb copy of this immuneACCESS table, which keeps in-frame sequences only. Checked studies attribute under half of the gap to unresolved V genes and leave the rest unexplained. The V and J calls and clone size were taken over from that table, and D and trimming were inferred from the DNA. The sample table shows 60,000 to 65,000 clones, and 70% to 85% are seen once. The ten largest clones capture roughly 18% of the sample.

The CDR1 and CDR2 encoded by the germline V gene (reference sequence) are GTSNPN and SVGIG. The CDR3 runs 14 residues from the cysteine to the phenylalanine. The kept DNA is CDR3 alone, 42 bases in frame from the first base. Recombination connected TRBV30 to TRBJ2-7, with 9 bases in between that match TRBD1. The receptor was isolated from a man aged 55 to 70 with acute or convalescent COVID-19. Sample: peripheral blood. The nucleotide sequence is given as TGTGCACACGCCCAGGGACAGGGAAAAGGGGAGCAGTACTTC. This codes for CAHAQGQGKGEQYF.